A selection of T cell receptor beta chains follows, all from one sample in a study of blood T cell repertoires in COVID-19. The table came from immunoSEQ multiplex PCR; TCRdb's copy has only in-frame clones and leaves some out. The sample records roughly 190,000 clones, approximately 90% being singletons. Sequenced material: peripheral blood. Receptors originate from a man aged 60 to 69 with active or convalescent COVID-19. Both conserved end residues are part of each CDR3. D genes are given only for firm matches. The size entry is marked missing in some rows and otherwise reads once, few, many or a size class.

- | TRBJ1-3 | TRBV4-2 | TRBD1 | CASNAGQSPSGNTIYF | TGTGCCAGCAACGCGGGACAGAGCCCCTCTGGAAACACCATATATTTT
- | TRBJ2-7 | TRBV6-2/TRBV6-3 | - | CASSTPRAGITYEQYF | TGTGCCAGCAGTACCCCCCGGGCGGGGATAACCTACGAGCAGTACTTC
- | TRBJ2-3 | TRBV11-3 | - | CASSLAGGRDTQYF | TGTGCCAGCAGCTTAGCGGGGGGCCGGGATACGCAGTATTTT
- | TRBJ2-5 | TRBV19 | - | CASTATGPQETQYF | TGTGCCAGTACTGCGACAGGACCCCAAGAGACCCAGTACTTC
- | TRBJ1-6 | TRBV12-5 | TRBD1 | CASGPGTDYSPLHF | TGTGCTAGTGGCCCCGGGACAGACTATTCACCCCTCCACTTT
- | TRBJ2-5 | TRBV6-6 | TRBD1 | CASSWGTGAQETQYF | TGTGCCAGCAGTTGGGGGACAGGGGCCCAAGAGACCCAGTACTTC
- | TRBJ2-1 | TRBV7-6 | TRBD2 | CASSQIGGGAHRNEQFF | TGTGCCAGCAGTCAAATCGGGGGAGGGGCGCATCGCAATGAGCAGTTCTTC
- | TRBJ1-6 | TRBV2 | - | CASRGGLLASPLHF | TGTGCCAGCAGAGGAGGGCTCTTGGCTTCACCCCTCCACTTT
- | TRBJ1-5 | TRBV9 | TRBD1 | CASSVHGTGNQPQHF | TGTGCCAGCAGCGTCCACGGGACAGGCAATCAGCCCCAGCATTTT
- | TRBJ1-4 | TRBV25-1 | - | CASSDPRGGEKLFF | TGTGCCAGCAGTGATCCGCGAGGTGGGGAAAAACTGTTTTTT
- | TRBJ2-5 | TRBV5-1 | - | CASSLGGIQETQYF | TGCGCCAGCAGCTTGGGGGGCATACAAGAGACCCAGTACTTC
- | TRBJ2-5 | TRBV30 | - | CAWSLRGSAQETQYF | TGTGCCTGGAGTCTTCGGGGGAGCGCCCAAGAGACCCAGTACTTC
- | TRBJ1-6 | TRBV2 | - | CASSENPGNNSPLHF | TGTGCCAGCAGTGAAAATCCAGGGAATAATTCACCCCTCCACTTT
- | TRBJ1-2 | TRBV5-1 | - | CASSSTANYGYTF | TGCGCCAGCAGTTCGACAGCTAACTATGGCTACACCTTC
- | TRBJ2-2 | TRBV5-1 | - | CASSFRVGTGELFF | TGCGCCAGCAGCTTCAGGGTTGGGACCGGGGAGCTGTTTTTT
- | TRBJ2-1 | TRBV19 | TRBD2 | CASSKLAGVYNEQFF | TGTGCCAGTAGTAAACTAGCGGGGGTTTACAATGAGCAGTTCTTC
few | TRBJ1-2 | TRBV2 | TRBD1 | CASSGQGPYGYTF | TGTGCCAGCAGTGGACAGGGACCCTATGGCTACACCTTC
- | TRBJ1-2 | TRBV21-1 | - | CASSTLSTGFYGYTF | TGTGCCAGCAGCACCCTATCCACAGGATTCTATGGCTACACCTTC
- | TRBJ2-7 | TRBV6-6 | TRBD2 | CASSYSVAGYEQYF | TGTGCCAGCAGTTACTCGGTAGCGGGGTACGAGCAGTACTTC
- | TRBJ2-2 | TRBV27 | - | CASSSTGSNTGELFF | TGTGCCAGCAGTTCCACAGGGTCGAACACCGGGGAGCTGTTTTTT
- | TRBJ2-7 | TRBV7-9 | TRBD1 | CASSLADRAYEQYF | TGTGCCAGCAGCTTAGCGGACAGGGCCTACGAGCAGTACTTC
- | TRBJ1-1 | TRBV18 | TRBD1 | CASSPSPGQGGWNTEAFF | TGTGCCAGCTCACCATCGCCGGGACAGGGCGGGTGGAACACTGAAGCTTTCTTT
- | TRBJ1-4 | TRBV6-4 | - | CASSDEELWPNEKLFF | TGTGCCAGCAGTGACGAGGAACTCTGGCCTAATGAAAAACTGTTTTTT
- | TRBJ2-5 | TRBV30 | - | CAWRATGGAETQYF | TGTGCCTGGAGGGCCACGGGGGGCGCCGAGACCCAGTACTTC
- | TRBJ1-2 | TRBV3-1/TRBV3-2 | TRBD1 | CASSQWGQRNGYTF | TGTGCCAGCAGCCAATGGGGACAGCGTAATGGCTACACCTTC
- | TRBJ1-1 | TRBV9 | TRBD1 | CASSRTGGTEAFF | TGTGCCAGCAGCCGTACAGGGGGGACTGAAGCTTTCTTT
- | TRBJ1-1 | TRBV24-1 | - | CATSDSRVGNTEAFF | TGTGCCACCAGTGATTCCAGGGTAGGAAACACTGAAGCTTTCTTT
- | TRBJ2-7 | TRBV5-1 | TRBD1 | CASSLEGFGDRYLGQYF | TGCGCCAGCAGCTTGGAGGGCTTCGGGGACAGATACTTGGGGCAGTACTTC
- | TRBJ1-3 | TRBV4-2 | TRBD1 | CASSQGQGASGNTIYF | TGTGCCAGCAGCCAAGGACAGGGGGCGTCTGGAAACACCATATATTTT
- | TRBJ1-5 | TRBV7-9 | TRBD1 | CASSQSDRRGQPQHF | TGTGCCAGCAGCCAGTCGGACAGGCGGGGTCAGCCCCAGCATTTT
few | TRBJ2-2 | TRBV27 | TRBD1 | CASSRSRTGGIYTGELFF | TGTGCCAGCAGCCGATCCAGAACAGGGGGGATTTACACCGGGGAGCTGTTTTTT
- | TRBJ1-5 | TRBV12-3/TRBV12-4 | TRBD1 | CASSKGAAQHF | TGTGCCAGCAGCAAGGGGGCAGCCCAGCATTTT
- | TRBJ1-2 | TRBV6-6 | - | CASRRTSMRVYGYTF | TGTGCCAGCAGACGCACGTCGATGAGGGTCTATGGCTACACCTTC
- | TRBJ2-2 | TRBV5-1 | TRBD1 | CASSLDRRGSGELFF | TGCGCCAGCAGCTTGGATCGCAGGGGGTCCGGGGAGCTGTTTTTT
- | TRBJ1-2 | TRBV10-3 | TRBD1 | CAINWGQANYGYTF | TGTGCCATCAACTGGGGACAGGCAAACTATGGCTACACCTTC
- | TRBJ1-4 | TRBV6-5 | TRBD1 | CASSYTGTGNEKLFF | TGTGCCAGCAGTTACACCGGGACAGGGAATGAAAAACTGTTTTTT
- | TRBJ1-3 | TRBV19 | - | CASTRGQTGNTIYF | TGTGCCAGTACCCGAGGACAAACTGGAAACACCATATATTTT
- | TRBJ2-3 | TRBV30 | - | CASGRGQNTDTQYF | TGTGCCTCGGGGCGGGGGCAAAACACAGATACGCAGTATTTT
- | TRBJ1-1 | TRBV18 | - | CASSPTAGDTEAFF | TGTGCCAGCTCACCCACAGCGGGGGACACTGAAGCTTTCTTT
few | TRBJ2-5 | TRBV29-1 | TRBD1 | CSVEIGWDSVETQYF | TGCAGCGTTGAAATCGGCTGGGACAGTGTGGAGACCCAGTACTTC
- | TRBJ2-7 | TRBV27 | TRBD1 | CASSLSAGQGGYEQYF | TGTGCCAGCAGTTTATCGGCGGGACAGGGTGGGTACGAGCAGTACTTC